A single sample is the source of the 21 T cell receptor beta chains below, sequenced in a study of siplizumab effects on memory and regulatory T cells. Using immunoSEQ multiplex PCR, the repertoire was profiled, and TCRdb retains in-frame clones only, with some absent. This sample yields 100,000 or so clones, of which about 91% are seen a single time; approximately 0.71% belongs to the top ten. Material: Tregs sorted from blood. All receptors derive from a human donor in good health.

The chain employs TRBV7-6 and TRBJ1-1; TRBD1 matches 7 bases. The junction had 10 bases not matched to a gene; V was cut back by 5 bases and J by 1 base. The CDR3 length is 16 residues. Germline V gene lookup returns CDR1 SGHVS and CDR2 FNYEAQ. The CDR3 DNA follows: TGTGCCAGCAGCCCTACAGGGGTTTGGGCGAACACTGAAGCTTTCTTT. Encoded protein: CASSPTGVWANTEAFF.

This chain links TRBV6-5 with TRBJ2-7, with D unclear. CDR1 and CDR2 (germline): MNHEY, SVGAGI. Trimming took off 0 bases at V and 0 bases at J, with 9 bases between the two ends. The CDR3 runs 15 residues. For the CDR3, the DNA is TGTGCCAGCAGTTACTCGCTCAGGCACTCCTACGAGCAGTACTTC. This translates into CASSYSLRHSYEQYF.

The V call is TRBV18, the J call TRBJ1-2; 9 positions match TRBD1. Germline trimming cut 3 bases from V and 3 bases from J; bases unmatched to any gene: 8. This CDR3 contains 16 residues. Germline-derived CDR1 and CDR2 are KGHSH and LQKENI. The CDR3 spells CASSPSTGGSYYGYTF. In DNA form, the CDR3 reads TGTGCCAGCTCACCTTCAACAGGGGGCTCGTACTATGGCTACACCTTC. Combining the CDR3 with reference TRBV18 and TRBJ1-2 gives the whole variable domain NAGVMQNPRHLVRRRGQEARLRCSPMKGHSHVYWYRQLPEEGLKFMVYLQKENIIDESGMPKERFSAEFPKEGPSILRIQQVVRGDSAAYFCASSPSTGGSYYGYTFGSGTRLTVV.

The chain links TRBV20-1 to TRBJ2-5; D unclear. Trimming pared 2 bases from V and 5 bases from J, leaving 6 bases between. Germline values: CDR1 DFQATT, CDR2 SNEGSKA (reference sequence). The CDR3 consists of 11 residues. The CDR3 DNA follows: TGCAGTGCTAGACCACGGGAGACCCAGTACTTC. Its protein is CSARPRETQYF.

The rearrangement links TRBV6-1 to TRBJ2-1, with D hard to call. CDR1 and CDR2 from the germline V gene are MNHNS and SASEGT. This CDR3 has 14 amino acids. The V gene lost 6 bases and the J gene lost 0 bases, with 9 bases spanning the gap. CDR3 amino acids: CASSGPSSYNEQFF. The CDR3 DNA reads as TGTGCCAGCAGCGGGCCGAGCTCCTACAATGAGCAGTTCTTC.

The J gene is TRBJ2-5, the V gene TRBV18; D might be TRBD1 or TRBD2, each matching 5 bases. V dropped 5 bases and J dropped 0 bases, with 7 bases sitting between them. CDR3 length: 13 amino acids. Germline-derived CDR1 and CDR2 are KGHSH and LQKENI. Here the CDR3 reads CASSWGHQETQYF. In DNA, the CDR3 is TGTGCCAGCTCATGGGGACACCAAGAGACCCAGTACTTC.

The CDR3 loop is CASSPRTSGETQYF. CDR3 DNA: TGTGCCAGCAGCCCCAGGACTAGCGGAGAGACCCAGTACTTC. The chain joins TRBV7-9 to TRBJ2-5; 10 bases agree with TRBD2. V shed 5 bases and J 4 bases; nucleotides not matched to a gene: 4. This CDR3 is 14 amino acids long. Germline V gene data show CDR1 as SEHNR and CDR2 as FQNEAQ (reference sequence).

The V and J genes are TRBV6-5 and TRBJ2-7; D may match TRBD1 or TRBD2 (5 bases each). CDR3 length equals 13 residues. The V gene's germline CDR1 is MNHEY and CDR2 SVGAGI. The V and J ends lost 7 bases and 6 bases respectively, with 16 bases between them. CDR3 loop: CASMGWAGAEQYF. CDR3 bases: TGTGCCAGCATGGGGTGGGCCGGGGCCGAGCAGTACTTC.

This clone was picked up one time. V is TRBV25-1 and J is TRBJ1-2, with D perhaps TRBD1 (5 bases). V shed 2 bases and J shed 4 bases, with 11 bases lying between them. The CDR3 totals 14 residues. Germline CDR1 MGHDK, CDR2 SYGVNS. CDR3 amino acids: CASSEGGEPYGYTF. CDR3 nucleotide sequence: TGTGCCAGCAGTGAAGGGGGGGAACCCTATGGCTACACCTTC.

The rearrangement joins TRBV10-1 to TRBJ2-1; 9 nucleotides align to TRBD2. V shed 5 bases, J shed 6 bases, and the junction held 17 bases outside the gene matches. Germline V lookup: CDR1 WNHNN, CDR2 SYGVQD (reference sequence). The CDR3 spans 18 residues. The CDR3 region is CASSKPPVPSGKPNEQFF. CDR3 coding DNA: TGCGCCAGCAGTAAACCCCCTGTGCCTAGCGGGAAACCCAATGAGCAGTTCTTC.

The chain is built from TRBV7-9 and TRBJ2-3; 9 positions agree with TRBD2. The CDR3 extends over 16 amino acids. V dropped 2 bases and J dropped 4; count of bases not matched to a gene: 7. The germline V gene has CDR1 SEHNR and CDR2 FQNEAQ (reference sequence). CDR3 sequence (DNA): TGTGCCAGCAGCTTATCAGGCGGGAGGGCCGCAGATACGCAGTATTTT. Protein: CASSLSGGRAADTQYF. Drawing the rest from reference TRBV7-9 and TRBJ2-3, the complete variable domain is DTGVSQNPRHKITKRGQNVTFRCDPISEHNRLYWYRQTLGQGPEFLTYFQNEAQLEKSRLLSDRFSAERPKGSFSTLEIQRTEQGDSAMYLCASSLSGGRAADTQYFGPGTRLTVL.

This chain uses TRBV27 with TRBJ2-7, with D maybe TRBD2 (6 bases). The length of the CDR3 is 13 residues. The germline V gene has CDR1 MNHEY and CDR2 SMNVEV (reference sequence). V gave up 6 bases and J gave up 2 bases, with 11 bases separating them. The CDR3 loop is CASRAGRTYEQYF. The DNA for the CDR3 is TGTGCCAGCAGGGCAGGGAGGACCTACGAGCAGTACTTC.

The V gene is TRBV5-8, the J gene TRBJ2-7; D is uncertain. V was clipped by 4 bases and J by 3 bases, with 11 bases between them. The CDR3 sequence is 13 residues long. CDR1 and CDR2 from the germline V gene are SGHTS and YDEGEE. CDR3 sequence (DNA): TGTGCCAGCAGCGTGGACGAGTTCTACGAGCAGTACTTC. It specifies CASSVDEFYEQYF.

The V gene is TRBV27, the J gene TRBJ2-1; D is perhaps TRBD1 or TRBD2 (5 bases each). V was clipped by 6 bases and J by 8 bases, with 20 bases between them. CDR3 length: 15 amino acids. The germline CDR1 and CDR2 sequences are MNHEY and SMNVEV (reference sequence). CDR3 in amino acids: CASSPGTLAPHEQFF. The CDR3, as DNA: TGTGCCAGCAGCCCCGGGACCTTGGCCCCCCATGAGCAGTTCTTC.

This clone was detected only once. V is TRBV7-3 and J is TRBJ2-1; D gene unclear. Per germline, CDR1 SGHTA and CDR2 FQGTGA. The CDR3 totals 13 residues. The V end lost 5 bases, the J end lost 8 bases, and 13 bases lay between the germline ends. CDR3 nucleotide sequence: TGTGCCAGCAGCCCCACCCTCGGCCATGAGCAGTTCTTC. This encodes CASSPTLGHEQFF.

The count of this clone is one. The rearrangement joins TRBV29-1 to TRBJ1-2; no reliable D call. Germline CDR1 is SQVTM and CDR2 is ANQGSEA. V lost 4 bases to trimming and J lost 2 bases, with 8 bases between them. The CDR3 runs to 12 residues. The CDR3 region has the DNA TGCAGCGTTGTTTCCGGGAACTATGGCTACACCTTC. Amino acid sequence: CSVVSGNYGYTF.

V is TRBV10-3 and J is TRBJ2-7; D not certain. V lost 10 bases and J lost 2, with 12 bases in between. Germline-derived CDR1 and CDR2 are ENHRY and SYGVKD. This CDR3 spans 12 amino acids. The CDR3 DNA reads TGTGCCACCTCTTTGGGAACCTACGAGCAGTACTTC. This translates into CATSLGTYEQYF.

CDR3 bases: TGTGCCAGCAGCTTAGAAGGGTCCCAGCAGTACTTC. Translated: CASSLEGSQQYF. The chain couples TRBV5-4 to TRBJ2-7; D uncertain. Trimming shortened V by 2 bases and J by 8 bases, and 11 bases separated the two germline ends. Germline V gives CDR1 SGHNT, CDR2 YYREEE (reference sequence). This CDR3 comprises 12 residues.

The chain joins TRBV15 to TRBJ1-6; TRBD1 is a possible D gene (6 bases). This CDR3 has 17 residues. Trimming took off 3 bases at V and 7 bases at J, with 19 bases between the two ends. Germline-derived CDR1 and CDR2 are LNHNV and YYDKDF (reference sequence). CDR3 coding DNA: TGTGCCACCAGCAGGACACAGGGACAAACGCGGAATTCACCCCTCCACTTT. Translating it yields CATSRTQGQTRNSPLHF.

The CDR3 region has the DNA TGTGCCAGCAGTTTAGGGGGCCGGGGCGGCGAGCAGTACTTC. It encodes CASSLGGRGGEQYF. The V call is TRBV28, the J call TRBJ2-7; perhaps TRBD1 as D (6 bases). The CDR3 covers 14 residues. The germline CDR1 and CDR2 sequences are MDHEN and SYDVKM. Trimming removed 2 bases at V and 6 bases at J, with 14 bases between.

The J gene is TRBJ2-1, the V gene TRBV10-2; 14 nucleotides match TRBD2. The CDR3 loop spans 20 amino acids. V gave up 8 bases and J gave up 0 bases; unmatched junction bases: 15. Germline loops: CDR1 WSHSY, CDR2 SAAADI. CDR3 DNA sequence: TGCGCCAGCCAACTTGGACTAGCGGGAGGAGGGGGACACTCCTACAATGAGCAGTTCTTC. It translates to CASQLGLAGGGGHSYNEQFF.